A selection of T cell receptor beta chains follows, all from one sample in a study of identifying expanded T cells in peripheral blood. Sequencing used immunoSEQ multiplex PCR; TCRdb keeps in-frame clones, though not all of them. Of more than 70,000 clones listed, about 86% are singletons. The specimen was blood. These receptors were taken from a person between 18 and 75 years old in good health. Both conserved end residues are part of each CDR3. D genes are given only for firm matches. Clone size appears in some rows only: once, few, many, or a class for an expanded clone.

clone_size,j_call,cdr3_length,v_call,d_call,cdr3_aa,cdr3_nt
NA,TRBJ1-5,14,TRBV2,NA,CASRRGSLRQPQHF,TGTGCCAGCAGACGCGGATCCTTAAGACAGCCCCAGCATTTT
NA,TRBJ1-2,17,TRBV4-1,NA,CASSQELGVVGLYGYTF,TGCGCCAGCAGCCAAGAATTAGGGGTGGTGGGGCTCTATGGCTACACCTTC
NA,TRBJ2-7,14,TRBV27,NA,CASSRQGGSYEQYF,TGTGCCAGCAGTCGTCAGGGGGGCTCCTACGAGCAGTACTTC
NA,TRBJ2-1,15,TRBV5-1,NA,CASSPAGLSYNEQFF,TGCGCCAGCAGCCCGGCAGGCCTTTCCTACAATGAGCAGTTCTTC
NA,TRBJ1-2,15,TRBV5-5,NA,CASSLHAGGLDGYTF,TGTGCCAGCAGCCTCCACGCAGGAGGCTTGGATGGCTACACCTTC
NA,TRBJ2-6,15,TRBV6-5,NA,CASSARPFGANVLTF,TGTGCCAGCAGCGCGCGCCCGTTCGGGGCCAACGTCCTGACTTTC
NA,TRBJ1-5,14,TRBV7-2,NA,CASSQGLGSEPQHF,TGTGCCAGCAGCCAAGGACTGGGTTCGGAGCCCCAGCATTTT
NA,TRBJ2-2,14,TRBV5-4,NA,CASSLGRNTGELFF,TGTGCCAGCAGCTTAGGCAGGAACACCGGGGAGCTGTTTTTT
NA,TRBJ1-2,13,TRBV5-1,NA,CASSLVGSRGYTF,TGCGCCAGCAGCTTGGTGGGGTCTAGAGGCTACACCTTC
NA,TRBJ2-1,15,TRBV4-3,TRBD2,CASSQDVTSGGLSVF,TGCGCCAGCAGCCAAGATGTGACTAGCGGGGGGTTGTCGGTCTTC
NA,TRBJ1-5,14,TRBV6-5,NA,CASSPGLGNQPQHF,TGTGCCAGCAGTCCCGGGCTGGGCAATCAGCCCCAGCATTTT
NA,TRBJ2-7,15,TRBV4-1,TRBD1,CASTHSLDRDYEQYF,TGCGCCAGCACCCATTCCCTTGACAGGGACTACGAGCAGTACTTC
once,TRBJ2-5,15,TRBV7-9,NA,CASSPRGYVGETQYF,TGTGCCAGCAGCCCCCGAGGTTACGTCGGGGAGACCCAGTACTTC
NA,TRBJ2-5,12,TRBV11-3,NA,CASSLSSETQYF,TGTGCCAGCAGCTTAAGCTCAGAGACCCAGTACTTC
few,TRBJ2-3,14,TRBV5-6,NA,CASSPYYSTDTQYF,TGTGCCAGCAGCCCATACTACTCCACAGATACGCAGTATTTT
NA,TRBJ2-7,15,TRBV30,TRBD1,CAWRAGTGEVGEQYF,TGTGCCTGGAGAGCCGGGACAGGGGAGGTCGGCGAGCAGTACTTC
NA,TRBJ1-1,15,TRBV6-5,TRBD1,CASSYSRGLGTEAFF,TGTGCCAGCAGTTACTCCAGGGGGCTAGGCACTGAAGCTTTCTTT
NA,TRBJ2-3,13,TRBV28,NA,CASSSQNRGSQYF,TGTGCCAGCAGTTCACAAAACCGGGGCTCGCAGTATTTT
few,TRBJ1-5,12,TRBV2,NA,CASKDSNQPQHF,TGTGCCAGCAAAGATAGCAATCAGCCCCAGCATTTT
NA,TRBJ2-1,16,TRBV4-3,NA,CASSQRSSGARNEQFF,TGCGCCAGCAGCCAAAGATCGTCAGGGGCAAGGAATGAGCAGTTCTTC
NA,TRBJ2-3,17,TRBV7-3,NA,CASSLLPRGEGTDTQYF,TGTGCCAGCAGCTTACTCCCTAGAGGCGAGGGCACAGATACGCAGTATTTT
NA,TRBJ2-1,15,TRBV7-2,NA,CASSVGGSSYNEQFF,TGTGCCAGCAGCGTAGGTGGGAGCTCCTACAATGAGCAGTTCTTC
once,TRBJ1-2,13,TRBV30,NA,CAWARAANYGYTF,TGTGCCTGGGCCCGGGCCGCTAACTATGGCTACACCTTC
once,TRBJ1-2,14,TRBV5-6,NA,CASSLELSNYGYTF,TGTGCCAGCAGCTTGGAGCTCAGCAACTATGGCTACACCTTC
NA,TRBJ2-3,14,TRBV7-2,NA,CASSLAGANEGQYF,TGTGCCAGCAGCTTAGCGGGGGCGAATGAAGGGCAGTATTTT
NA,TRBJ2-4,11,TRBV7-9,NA,CASSLVNIQYF,TGTGCCAGCAGCTTAGTAAACATTCAGTACTTC
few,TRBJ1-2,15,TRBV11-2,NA,CASSSPRRVRGGYTF,TGTGCCAGCAGCTCCCCCCGCCGGGTGCGGGGGGGCTACACCTTC
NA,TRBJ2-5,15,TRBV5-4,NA,CASSNGDLDRETQYF,TGTGCCAGCAGCAACGGGGACCTTGACCGGGAGACCCAGTACTTC
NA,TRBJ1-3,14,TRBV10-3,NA,CAIGTAISGNTIYF,TGTGCCATCGGGACCGCCATCTCTGGAAACACCATATATTTT
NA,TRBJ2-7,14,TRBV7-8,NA,CASSLLQGAYEQYF,TGTGCCAGCAGCCTCCTACAGGGCGCCTACGAGCAGTACTTC
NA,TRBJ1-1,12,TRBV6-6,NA,CASLHGNTEAFF,TGTGCCAGCCTGCACGGGAACACTGAAGCTTTCTTT
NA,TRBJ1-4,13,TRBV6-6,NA,CASSALEGDKLFF,TGTGCCAGCAGTGCGCTCGAGGGTGACAAACTGTTTTTT
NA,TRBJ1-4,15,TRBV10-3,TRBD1,CAISDPYRGGEKLFF,TGTGCCATCAGTGACCCTTACAGGGGAGGTGAAAAACTGTTTTTT
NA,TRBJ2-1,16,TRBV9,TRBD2,CASSVESRGGASEQFF,TGTGCCAGCAGCGTAGAATCCCGCGGGGGGGCCAGTGAGCAGTTCTTC
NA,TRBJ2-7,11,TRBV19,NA,CASTRGNEQYF,TGTGCCAGCACCCGGGGGAACGAGCAGTACTTC
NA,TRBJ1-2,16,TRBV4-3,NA,CASSQEKWAGVYGYTF,TGCGCCAGCAGCCAAGAAAAGTGGGCCGGCGTCTATGGCTACACCTTC
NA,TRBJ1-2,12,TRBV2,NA,CASRRLEGGYTF,TGTGCCAGCAGAAGATTAGAAGGGGGCTACACCTTC
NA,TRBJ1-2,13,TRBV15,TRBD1,CATSWGQNYGYTF,TGTGCCACCAGCTGGGGACAGAACTATGGCTACACCTTC
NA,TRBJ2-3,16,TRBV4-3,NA,CASSLTTQGPADTQYF,TGCGCCAGCAGCCTTACCACCCAGGGGCCTGCAGATACGCAGTATTTT
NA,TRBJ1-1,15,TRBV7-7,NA,CASSPLGTGNTEAFF,TGTGCCAGCAGCCCCCTGGGGACGGGGAACACTGAAGCTTTCTTT
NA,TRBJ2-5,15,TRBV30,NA,CAWQKGTASGETQYF,TGTGCCTGGCAGAAAGGGACGGCTTCGGGTGAGACCCAGTACTTC
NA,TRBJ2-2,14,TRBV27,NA,CASSFSGWTGELFF,TGTGCCAGCAGTTTTAGTGGGTGGACCGGGGAGCTGTTTTTT